The 24 T cell receptor beta chains in this list originate from one sample, sequenced in a study of Graves' ophthalmopathy and Graves' hyperthyroidism. Investigators amplified TCR beta CDR3 regions from RNA transcripts. HTBI primers were used in a first-round RT-PCR, which preceded a second-round multiplex PCR. MiXCR, run by TCRdb on the multiplex PCR reads, gives a single entry per CDR3 protein. The sample has about 700,000 distinct CDR3 sequences; about 44% are singletons. Sequencing was performed on peripheral blood. Source of these receptors: an adult man with Graves' ophthalmopathy.

This sequence joins TRBV25-1 and TRBJ1-2, with 11 bases lining up with TRBD1. Germline CDR1 and CDR2: MGHDK and SYGVNS. This CDR3 comprises 15 residues. V was clipped by 6 bases and J by 4 bases; unmatched bases: 7. The CDR3 loop reads CASRRTGGMGYGYTF. CDR3 sequence (DNA): TGTGCCAGCAGGCGGACAGGGGGCATGGGCTATGGCTACACCTTC.

This clonotype came up many times. This chain links TRBV20-1 with TRBJ2-5, with no clear D. CDR1 is DFQATT and CDR2 is SNEGSKA in the germline V gene (reference sequence). V lost 3 bases, J lost 5 bases, and 7 bases lay in between. This CDR3 contains 11 residues. CDR3 sequence: CSASSLETQYF. The CDR3 DNA is TGCAGTGCTAGTTCGCTGGAGACCCAGTACTTC.

This clonotype was found many times. The V and J genes are TRBV24-1 and TRBJ2-7; D is unresolved. The germline CDR1 and CDR2 sequences are KGHDR and SFDVKD. This CDR3 spans 12 amino acids. Trimming stripped 3 bases from V and 4 bases from J, with 6 bases between. CDR3 residues: CATSDGSYEQYF. CDR3 nucleotide sequence: TGTGCCACCAGTGATGGCAGTTACGAGCAGTACTTC.

This clonotype was found a few times. This chain uses TRBV19 with TRBJ1-5; maybe TRBD1 (6 bases). CDR3 size: 15 residues. V was clipped by 3 bases and J by 3 bases, with 12 bases between them. Germline V gene data show CDR1 as LNHDA and CDR2 as SQIVND (reference sequence). The CDR3 is CASSILQGYNQPQHF. The CDR3 DNA reads as TGTGCCAGTAGTATCCTCCAGGGGTACAATCAGCCCCAGCATTTT.

Comment on this clonotype: Since a much larger clone is just one base distant, this may be a read error. The CDR3 sequence is CASSSDMEETQCF. The CDR3 nucleotides read TGTGCCAGCAGTTCGGACATGGAAGAGACCCAGTGCTTC. The chain is built from TRBV5-6 and TRBJ2-5; the D gene is possibly TRBD1 (5 bases). The CDR3 sequence is 13 residues long. Germline V CDR1 and CDR2: SGHDT, YYEEEE. The complete variable domain, with remaining parts taken from reference TRBV5-6 and TRBJ2-5, reads DAGVTQSPTHLIKTRGQQVTLRCSPKSGHDTVSWYQQALGQGPQFIFQYYEEEERQRGNFPDRFSGHQFPNYSSELNVNALLLGDSALYLCASSSDMEETQCFGPGTRLLVL.

This clonotype was seen just once. The chain joins TRBV7-9 to TRBJ2-6; 9 bases are a match to TRBD1. The V and J ends lost 5 bases and 5 bases, in that order; junction bases with no gene match: 10. CDR1 and CDR2 from the germline V gene are SEHNR and FQNEAQ (reference sequence). This CDR3 contains 17 residues. The CDR3 region is CASSQGTGLSWANVLTF. For the CDR3, the DNA is TGTGCCAGCAGCCAAGGGACAGGGTTATCTTGGGCCAACGTCCTGACTTTC.

About this clonotype itself: This may be a read error: a much more frequent sequence differs by one nucleotide. The rearrangement joins TRBV19 to TRBJ1-1, with 8 bases fitting TRBD1. The CDR3 covers 13 residues. The germline CDR1 and CDR2 sequences are LNHDA and SQIVND (reference sequence). Written as DNA, the CDR3 is TGTGCCAGTAGTCAGGGGGCGAACACTGAAGCTTCCTTT. As protein: CASSQGANTEASF.

The chain couples TRBV5-1 to TRBJ1-1; no reliable D call. CDR3 size: 15 residues. The germline V gene has CDR1 SGHRS and CDR2 YFSETQ. V was shortened by 4 bases and J by 3 bases, with 16 bases between the two germline ends. The CDR3 bases are TGCGCCAGCAGCGGGTTGTTCGGATCGGACACTGAAGCTTTCTTT. Translating it yields CASSGLFGSDTEAFF.

This clonotype was seen a few times. The chain has TRBV28 and TRBJ1-3; D not resolved. The germline CDR1 and CDR2 sequences are MDHEN and SYDVKM. Trimming took 3 bases from V and 0 from J, leaving 6 bases between them. The CDR3 is made up of 14 amino acids. The CDR3, as DNA: TGTGCCAGCAGTTTCCTTACCTCTGGAAACACCATATATTTT. Protein sequence: CASSFLTSGNTIYF.

V usage is TRBV12-3 or TRBV12-4 and J usage is TRBJ1-2, with D unclear. V was pared by 7 bases and J by 10 bases, with 16 bases between. This CDR3 has 12 amino acids. DNA of the CDR3: TGTGCCAGCACCTCCTCTCGGTCGGACTACACCTTC. This codes for CASTSSRSDYTF.

This clonotype appeared once. This sequence may be a read error, since a much larger clone differs from it by one base. The chain links TRBV5-5 to TRBJ2-7, with TRBD1 matching 9 bases. The CDR3 has 15 amino acids. Germline CDR1 and CDR2: SGHKS and YYEKEE (reference sequence). DNA for the CDR3: TGTGCCAGCAGCCCCGGGGACAGGGTGGCCTACGAGCAGTGCTTC. Residues: CASSPGDRVAYEQCF.

In its sample, this clonotype was seen once. A much larger clonotype is one base distant, so this may be a read error. Because the CDR3 is missing its conserved closing phenylalanine or tryptophan, this is likely a read error. The chain recombines TRBV20-1 with TRBJ1-2; D remains unclear. V dropped 4 bases and J dropped 4 bases, with 4 bases sitting between them. The CDR3 runs to 10 residues. Germline loops: CDR1 DFQATT, CDR2 SNEGSKA (reference sequence). The CDR3 reads CSAKSYGYTS. For the CDR3, the DNA is TGCAGTGCTAAAAGCTATGGCTACACCTCC.

The chain links TRBV19 to TRBJ2-7; 11 bases agree with TRBD1. The V gene's germline CDR1 is LNHDA and CDR2 SQIVND (reference sequence). The length of the CDR3 is 15 residues. With V trimmed by 9 bases and J by 3 bases, 10 bases remained unmatched. CDR3 protein: CASSEVGTGGYEQYF. The DNA for the CDR3 is TGTGCCAGCAGTGAAGTAGGGACAGGGGGCTACGAGCAGTACTTC.

Turning to this clonotype: A read error may be the cause here, since a much bigger clone is one base away. The genes are TRBV7-9 and TRBJ2-5; D is unclear. The CDR3 loop spans 14 amino acids. Per the germline V gene, CDR1 is SEHNR and CDR2 is FQNEAQ (reference sequence). The CDR3 DNA sequence: TGCGCCAGCAGCCAAGGCGGCAGTCAAGAGGCCCAGTACTTC. This encodes CASSQGGSQEAQYF.

The chain links TRBV29-1 to TRBJ1-2, with TRBD1 identical over 7 bases. CDR1 is SQVTM and CDR2 is ANQGSEA in the germline V gene. The trim removed 8 bases at V and 4 bases at J, leaving 16 bases unmatched. This CDR3 comprises 15 residues. The CDR3 loop reads CSPPSPRDSTYGYTF. The CDR3 nucleotides are TGCAGCCCGCCGAGCCCCAGGGACAGTACCTATGGCTACACCTTC. Full variable domain (remainder filled in from reference TRBV29-1 and TRBJ1-2): SAVISQKPSRDICQRGTSLTIQCQVDSQVTMMFWYRQQPGQSLTLIATANQGSEATYESGFVIDKFPISRPNLTFSTLTVSNMSPEDSSIYLCSPPSPRDSTYGYTFGSGTRLTVV.

The CDR3 sequence: CASSTGGEQPQHF. In nucleotides, the CDR3 is TGTGCCAGCAGTACAGGGGGCGAACAGCCCCAGCATTTT. This chain uses TRBV25-1 with TRBJ1-5; TRBD1 agrees at 9 bases. This CDR3 spans 13 amino acids. V lost 5 bases to trimming and J lost 7 bases; unmatched junction nucleotides: 3. Per the germline V gene, CDR1 is MGHDK and CDR2 is SYGVNS.

This clonotype has ten or more counts. The chain couples TRBV7-8 to TRBJ2-5, with D unclear. The CDR3 has 16 residues. Per germline, CDR1 SGHVS and CDR2 FQNEAQ. Trimming stripped 5 bases from V and 5 bases from J, with 21 bases between. CDR3 in amino acids: CASSLKGSGSLETQYF. The DNA of the CDR3 is TGTGCCAGCAGCCTAAAAGGCTCGGGCTCCTTGGAGACCCAGTACTTC.

This chain connects TRBV7-9 to TRBJ1-6, with TRBD1 identical over 8 bases. The CDR3 contains 14 residues. The V segment lost 5 bases and the J segment 5 bases; nucleotides outside the gene matches: 2. CDR1 is SEHNR, CDR2 FQNEAQ, per germline (reference sequence). CDR3 residues: CASSRQGNNSPLHF. The CDR3 DNA sequence: TGTGCCAGCAGCAGACAGGGGAATAATTCACCCCTCCACTTT.

In its sample, this clonotype was seen a few times. A junction boundary mismatches the germline segment, possibly from a read error. The chain uses TRBV24-1 and TRBJ1-5, with TRBD1 identical over 7 bases. The CDR3 is 17 amino acids. CDR1 and CDR2 (germline): KGHDR, SFDVKD. The CDR3 DNA is TGTGCCAGCAGTTTCGGGGTGACAGGGTCAGGCAATCAGCCCCAGCATTTT. Amino acids: CASSFGVTGSGNQPQHF.

V usage is TRBV20-1 and J usage is TRBJ1-2; tentative D call: TRBD1 (6 bases). The V and J ends lost 5 bases and 8 bases respectively, with 21 bases between them. The CDR3 runs 14 residues. CDR1 is DFQATT, CDR2 SNEGSKA, per germline (reference sequence). The CDR3 region is CSAATSGGGGGYTF. CDR3 DNA sequence: TGCAGTGCTGCGACTAGCGGGGGGGGGGGCGGCTACACCTTC.

The sample holds many counts of this clonotype. This chain joins TRBV5-1 and TRBJ1-2; no reliable D call. V was clipped by 0 bases and J by 8 bases, with 11 bases between them. CDR1 and CDR2 (germline): SGHRS, YFSETQ. The CDR3 is made up of 13 amino acids. The CDR3 loop reads CASSLARSRGYTF. In nucleotides, the CDR3 is TGCGCCAGCAGCTTGGCCAGGTCGCGGGGCTACACCTTC.

This clonotype was detected only a few times. The chain recombines TRBV7-2 with TRBJ2-5, with D tentatively TRBD1 or TRBD2 (6 bases each). In germline, CDR1 is SGHTA, CDR2 FQGNSA. V gave up 1 base and J gave up 5 bases, with 20 bases separating them. The CDR3 has 17 residues. The CDR3 nucleotides are TGTGCCAGCAGCTTAGTTACGAGCCGGGGGCCAGGGGAGACCCAGTACTTC. Residues: CASSLVTSRGPGETQYF. Filled out from reference TRBV7-2 and TRBJ2-5, the complete variable domain reads GAGVSQSPSNKVTEKGKDVELRCDPISGHTALYWYRQSLGQGLEFLIYFQGNSAPDKSGLPSDRFSAERTGGSVSTLTIQRTQQEDSAVYLCASSLVTSRGPGETQYFGPGTRLLVL.

This chain connects TRBV29-1 to TRBJ1-5; D not resolved. Germline V gene lookup returns CDR1 SQVTM and CDR2 ANQGSEA. This CDR3 region has 15 residues. The CDR3 coding sequence is TGCAGTGCTAGACTGGGGTCCCCCGAAATGGGGCCCCAGCATTTT. This codes for CSARLGSPEMGPQHF.

The chain has TRBV19 and TRBJ1-4; D is uncertain. Trimming left V 4 bases short and J 8 bases short, with 17 bases between. CDR1 and CDR2 from the germline V gene are LNHDA and SQIVND (reference sequence). This CDR3 has 15 residues. This chain's CDR3 is CASSRSQLWEEKLFF. CDR3 sequence (DNA): TGTGCCAGTAGTAGATCCCAGCTCTGGGAGGAAAAACTGTTTTTT.